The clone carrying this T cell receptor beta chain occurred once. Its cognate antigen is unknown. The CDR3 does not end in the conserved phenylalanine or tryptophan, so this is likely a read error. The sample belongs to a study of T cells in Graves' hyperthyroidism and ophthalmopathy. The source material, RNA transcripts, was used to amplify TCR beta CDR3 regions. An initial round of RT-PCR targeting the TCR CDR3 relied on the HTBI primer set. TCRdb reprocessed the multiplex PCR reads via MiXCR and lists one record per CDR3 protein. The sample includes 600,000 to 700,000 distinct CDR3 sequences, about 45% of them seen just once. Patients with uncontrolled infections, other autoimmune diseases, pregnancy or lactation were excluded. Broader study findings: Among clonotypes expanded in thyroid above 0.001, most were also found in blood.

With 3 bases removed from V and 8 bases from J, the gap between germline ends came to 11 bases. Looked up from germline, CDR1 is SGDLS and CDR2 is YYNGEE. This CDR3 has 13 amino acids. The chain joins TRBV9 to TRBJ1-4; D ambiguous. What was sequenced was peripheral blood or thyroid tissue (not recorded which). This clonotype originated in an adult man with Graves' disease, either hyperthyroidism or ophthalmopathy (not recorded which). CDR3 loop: CASSELFGEKLFS. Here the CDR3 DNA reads TGTGCCAGCAGCGAGTTGTTTGGGGAAAAACTGTTTTCT.